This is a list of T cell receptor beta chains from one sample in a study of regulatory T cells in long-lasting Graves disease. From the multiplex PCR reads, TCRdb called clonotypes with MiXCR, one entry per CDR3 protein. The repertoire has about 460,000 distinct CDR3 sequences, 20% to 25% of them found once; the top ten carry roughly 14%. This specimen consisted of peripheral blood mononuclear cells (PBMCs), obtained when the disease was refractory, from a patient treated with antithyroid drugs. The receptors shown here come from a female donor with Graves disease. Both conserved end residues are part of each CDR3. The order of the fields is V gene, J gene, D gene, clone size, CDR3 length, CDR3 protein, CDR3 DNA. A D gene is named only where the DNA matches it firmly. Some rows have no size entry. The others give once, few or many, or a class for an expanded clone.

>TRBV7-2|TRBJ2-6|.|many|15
CASSKTGNGANVLTF
TGTGCCAGCAGCAAGACAGGAAACGGGGCCAACGTCCTGACTTTC
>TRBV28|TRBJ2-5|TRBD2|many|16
CASSLSRAGTRETQYF
TGTGCCAGCAGTTTATCGCGAGCGGGGACGAGGGAGACCCAGTACTTC
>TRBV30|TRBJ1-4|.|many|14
CAWSVQGLDEKLFF
TGTGCCTGGAGCGTACAGGGTCTGGATGAAAAACTGTTTTTT
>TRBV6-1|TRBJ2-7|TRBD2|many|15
CASSQPSGNSYEQYF
TGTGCCAGCAGCCAGCCTAGCGGAAACTCCTACGAGCAGTACTTC
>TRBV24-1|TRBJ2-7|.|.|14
CATSAASGSYEQYF
TGTGCCACCAGTGCGGCTAGTGGCTCCTACGAGCAGTACTTC
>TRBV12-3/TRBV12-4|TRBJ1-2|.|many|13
CASSLDSTYGYTF
TGTGCCAGCAGTTTAGACAGTACTTATGGCTACACCTTC
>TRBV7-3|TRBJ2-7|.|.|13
CASGPEQWGEQYF
TGTGCCAGCGGACCGGAGCAATGGGGAGAGCAGTACTTC
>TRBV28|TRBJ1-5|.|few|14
CASSLNSRNQPQHF
TGTGCCAGCAGTTTAAACAGCCGCAATCAGCCCCAGCATTTT
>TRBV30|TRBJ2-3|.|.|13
CAWALGPPDTQYF
TGTGCCTGGGCACTAGGACCCCCCGATACGCAGTATTTT
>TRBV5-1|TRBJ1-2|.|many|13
CASSLDANYGYTF
TGCGCCAGCAGCCTGGACGCTAACTATGGCTACACCTTC
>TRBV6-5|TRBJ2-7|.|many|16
CASSYPGTLSKRWQYF
TGTGCCAGCAGTTACCCCGGGACACTATCAAAGAGGTGGCAGTACTTC
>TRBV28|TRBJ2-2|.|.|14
CAGSQGANTGELFF
TGTGCCGGCAGCCAAGGAGCGAACACCGGGGAGCTGTTTTTT
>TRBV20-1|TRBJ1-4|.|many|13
CSARGVGAEKLFF
TGCAGTGCTAGAGGGGTGGGGGCGGAAAAACTGTTTTTT
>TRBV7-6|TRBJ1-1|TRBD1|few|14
CASSSGTGGPEAFF
TGTGCCAGCAGCTCCGGGACAGGGGGGCCTGAAGCTTTCTTT
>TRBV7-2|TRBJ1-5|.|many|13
CASSVNSNQPQHF
TGTGCCAGCAGCGTTAATAGCAATCAGCCCCAGCATTTT
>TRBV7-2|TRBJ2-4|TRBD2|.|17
CASSLAGTSGRSNIQYF
TGTGCCAGCAGCTTGGCCGGGACTAGCGGGAGGTCGAACATTCAGTACTTC
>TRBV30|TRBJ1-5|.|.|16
CAWAPSYAGSNQPQHF
TGTGCCTGGGCCCCGTCCTATGCCGGGAGCAATCAGCCCCAGCATTTT
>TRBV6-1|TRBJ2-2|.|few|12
CASRGPPGELFF
TGTGCCAGCAGGGGCCCCCCCGGGGAGCTGTTTTTT
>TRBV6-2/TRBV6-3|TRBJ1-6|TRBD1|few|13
CASGDRGFSPLHF
TGTGCCAGCGGGGACAGGGGTTTTTCACCCCTCCACTTT
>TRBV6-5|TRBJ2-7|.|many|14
CASSYSRGTYEQYF
TGTGCCAGCAGTTACTCTAGGGGGACCTACGAGCAGTACTTC
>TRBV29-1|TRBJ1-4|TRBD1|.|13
CSVGTGGQEKLFF
TGCAGCGTCGGGACAGGGGGGCAAGAAAAACTGTTTTTT
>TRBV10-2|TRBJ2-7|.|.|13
CASGASLNNEQYF
TGCGCCAGCGGGGCCAGCCTAAATAACGAGCAGTACTTC